Here is one TCR beta chain with its context. Antigen: not known. Looked up from germline, CDR1 is SGHTA and CDR2 is FQGNSA. This CDR3 region has 14 residues. V lost 5 bases and J 7 bases, leaving 15 bases between the germline ends. The record originates from a study of T cell repertoires in cytomegalovirus infection. Study as a whole: Shared public TCR beta signatures pointed to both CMV infection and a matching HLA type. Study conclusions and caveats: In two of eight donors, the top clonotype was HLA-C-restricted CMV-specific.

TCRdb used MiXCR to reprocess the reads, holding one entry per CDR3 protein. The sample holds about 180,000 distinct CDR3 sequences, roughly 22% seen once. This specimen consisted of CD8+ T cells from cultured PBMCs, obtained from culture after CMV antigen stimulation. The J gene is TRBJ2-1, the V gene TRBV7-2; no clear D gene. The source is a human donor in good health (CMV status not recorded). Some clones in this sample may be carry-over from other donors' samples. CDR3 DNA sequence: TGTGCCAGCAGCCCCCCTCCAGACTTTAATGAGCAGTTCTTC. This gives the protein CASSPPPDFNEQFF.